Listed below are T cell receptor beta chains from one sample, sequenced in a study of blood T cells in healthy people across ages. MiXCR was run by TCRdb on the 5' RACE reads, yielding one entry per CDR3 protein. Here the sample spans over 1,200,000 distinct CDR3 sequences, 55% to 75% being singletons. The source material was blood. The receptor source for this set is a man aged 18 to 30 in good health. The CDR3 runs from the conserved cysteine through the conserved F or W. A D gene is named only where the DNA matches it firmly. The size entry is marked missing in some rows and otherwise reads once, few, many or a size class.

V	D	J	size	DNA	CDR3
TRBV27	TRBD2	TRBJ2-5	.	TGTGCCAGCAGTCCTCGGACTAGCGGTAGGGGTGGAGAGACCCAGTACTTC	CASSPRTSGRGGETQYF
TRBV10-2	.	TRBJ2-3	.	TGCGCCAGCAGTACCCGAGCACGACGGAATACGCAGTATTTT	CASSTRARRNTQYF
TRBV27	.	TRBJ2-7	.	TGTGCCAACAGCCCTGCAGGGCCTTGGGAGCAGTACTTC	CANSPAGPWEQYF
TRBV27	.	TRBJ1-6	.	TGTGCCAGCAGTTTGGCCGGGGGGAGCTCCTATAATTCACCCCTCCACTTT	CASSLAGGSSYNSPLHF
TRBV4-1	TRBD1	TRBJ2-7	.	TGCGCCAGCAGCCAAGATAAAAGGACAGGGGATCCCTACGAGCAGTACTTC	CASSQDKRTGDPYEQYF
TRBV4-3	TRBD2	TRBJ2-1	.	TGCGCCAGCAGTCAAGGACTAGCGGGGGGGCCGCACAATGAGCAGTTCTTC	CASSQGLAGGPHNEQFF
TRBV4-1	TRBD2	TRBJ2-7	few	TGCGCCAGCAGCCAAGATGGACTAGCGGGAGTATTGGGGCTCTACGAGCAGTACTTC	CASSQDGLAGVLGLYEQYF
TRBV7-6	.	TRBJ2-3	.	TGTGCCAGCAGCTTAGCCCTCGCTTCCGGTTATTCGCAGTATTTT	CASSLALASGYSQYF
TRBV2	.	TRBJ2-7	.	TGTGCCAGCAGTTTAGGCCTAGTGGTCTACGAGCAGTACTTC	CASSLGLVVYEQYF
TRBV6-1	.	TRBJ2-7	.	TGTGCCAGCAGTGCAACCCCCGCCTACGAGCAGTACTTC	CASSATPAYEQYF
TRBV7-9	.	TRBJ1-2	.	TGTGCCAGCAGCTTAAACACAGAATGGGATGGCTACACCTTC	CASSLNTEWDGYTF
TRBV20-1	TRBD2	TRBJ2-1	.	TGCAGTGCTAGTCTGGCGGGGGGATTCACCTACAATGAGCAGTTCTTC	CSASLAGGFTYNEQFF
TRBV27	TRBD2	TRBJ2-3	.	TGTGCCAGCAGTTTCTACCCCGGGACTAGCGGGGGGGGCACTCCAGATACGCAGTATTTT	CASSFYPGTSGGGTPDTQYF
TRBV29-1	.	TRBJ2-5	few	TGCAGCGTTGTACGACAGAGCGGACAGTACTTC	CSVVRQSGQYF
TRBV6-2/TRBV6-3	TRBD1	TRBJ1-5	.	TGTGCCAGCAGGCCCGACGCAGACAGGGGATTCAATCAGCCCCAGCATTTT	CASRPDADRGFNQPQHF
TRBV4-1	.	TRBJ2-7	few	TGCGCCAGCAGTCAAACTAGCGAGCAGTACTTC	CASSQTSEQYF
TRBV10-3	.	TRBJ2-3	.	TGTGCCATCAGTGATGACTACCCAGGCGACACAGATACGCAGTATTTT	CAISDDYPGDTDTQYF
TRBV10-2	TRBD1	TRBJ1-2	.	TGCGCCAGCAGGGGACAGCAAGAGGGCTATGGCTACACCTTC	CASRGQQEGYGYTF
TRBV7-2	.	TRBJ1-2	.	TGTGCCAGCAGCTTATATGTTACAGGGCCGGCTAACTATGGCTACACCTTC	CASSLYVTGPANYGYTF
TRBV5-1	.	TRBJ2-1	.	TGCGCCAGCAGCTTGACGGGTGCGGCTTCCTACAATGAGCAGTTCTTC	CASSLTGAASYNEQFF
TRBV6-5	.	TRBJ1-2	.	TGTGCCAGCAGTTACTTCATCGACAGCTACTATGGCTACACCTTC	CASSYFIDSYYGYTF
TRBV6-6	.	TRBJ1-6	.	TGTGCCAGCAGTTACCCGAGGACAGCGACTAATTCACCCCTCCACTTT	CASSYPRTATNSPLHF
TRBV6-4	TRBD2	TRBJ2-6	.	TGTGCCAGCAGCACAGGCGGGAGCAGCTCTGGGGCCAACGTCCTGACTTTC	CASSTGGSSSGANVLTF
TRBV4-2	TRBD2	TRBJ2-1	few	TGTGCCAGCAGCCTATCAGCAGCGGGGTCGCACAATGAGCAGTTCTTC	CASSLSAAGSHNEQFF
TRBV21-1	.	TRBJ2-7	.	TGTGCCAGCAGCTCGCGGTGGGAGCAGTACTTC	CASSSRWEQYF
TRBV28	TRBD1	TRBJ1-1	.	TGTGCCAGCCTCTGGACAGGGGCCACAGACGCTTTCTTT	CASLWTGATDAFF
TRBV6-6	TRBD1	TRBJ2-3	few	TGTGCCAGCAGGAGACAGGGGGGAATCACAGATACGCAGTATTTT	CASRRQGGITDTQYF
TRBV24-1	.	TRBJ1-2	.	TGTGCCACAGGGGTTGGCTACACCTTC	CATGVGYTF
TRBV6-5	TRBD1	TRBJ2-1	once	TGTGCCAGCAGTTCCTCAGGGGGATCCCAGTTCTTC	CASSSSGGSQFF
TRBV7-2	TRBD2	TRBJ2-3	.	TGTGCCAGCAGCCGTTCGGGACTAATGTGGGATACGCAGTATTTT	CASSRSGLMWDTQYF
TRBV6-5	.	TRBJ2-1	.	TGTGCCAGCAGTTTTGCGCAGTACAATGAGCAGTTCTTC	CASSFAQYNEQFF
TRBV20-1	TRBD2	TRBJ2-5	once	TGCAGTGCTAGGTATAGCGGGATTGAGACCCAGTACTTC	CSARYSGIETQYF
TRBV27	TRBD1	TRBJ1-2	once	TGTGCCAGCAGCCCGGGGACAGTAAGGCGTAACTATGGCTACACCTTC	CASSPGTVRRNYGYTF
TRBV6-5	TRBD1	TRBJ2-1	.	TGTGCCAGCAGTTCATCGCCGGGGACAGGGACATACAATGAGCAGTTCTTC	CASSSSPGTGTYNEQFF
TRBV27	.	TRBJ1-3	.	TGTGCCAGCAGTTTGTGGCTCGGGTCTGGAAACACCATATATTTT	CASSLWLGSGNTIYF
TRBV10-3	TRBD1	TRBJ1-5	.	TGTGCCATCAGTGGCGACAGGGATAATCAGCCCCAGCATTTT	CAISGDRDNQPQHF
TRBV7-9	TRBD1	TRBJ2-3	few	TGTGCCAGCAGCTTTTCCACAGGGGCGGCGCAGTATTTT	CASSFSTGAAQYF
TRBV30	.	TRBJ2-3	.	TGTGCCTGGAGTGTTGACGCTGAGACGCAGTATTTT	CAWSVDAETQYF
TRBV2	.	TRBJ1-1	.	TGTGCCAGCAGTGAGCGTGAAGCTTTCTTT	CASSEREAFF
TRBV11-2	TRBD2	TRBJ2-3	.	TGTGCCAGCAGCTTCCGGGGGGGGGCGGGAGATACGCAGTATTTT	CASSFRGGAGDTQYF
TRBV14	.	TRBJ2-7	few	TGTGCCAGCAGCTCGACAGTCACCTACGAGCAGTACTTC	CASSSTVTYEQYF